This section outlines one TCR beta chain sequence together with its context. Its antigen is unidentified. The data derive from a study of T cell repertoires in cytomegalovirus infection. The wider study: Peptides in the study included HLA-C-restricted and HLA-B-restricted CMV epitopes. Public TCR beta signatures provided an indication of both CMV infection and a matching HLA type.

V shed 5 bases and J shed 2 bases, with 16 bases lying between them. Germline V lookup: CDR1 MDHEN, CDR2 SYDVKM. The CDR3 length is 15 residues. The study's findings and limits: HLA-C-restricted, CMV-specific TCR beta clonotypes were dominant ex vivo.

TCRdb fed the reads into MiXCR, producing one record per CDR3 protein. The repertoire consists of a few hundred thousand distinct CDR3 sequences, with about 25% occurring once and the leading ten covering roughly 13%. The sequence was collected from a human donor in good health (CMV status not recorded). Some clones in this sample may be carry-over from other donors' samples. V is TRBV28 and J is TRBJ2-7; TRBD2 is a possible D gene (6 bases). The sample here was cultured PBMCs, taken from culture after CMV antigen stimulation. Here the CDR3 DNA reads TGTGCCAGCAGTCCCCCGGGACTGACGACCTACGAGCAGTACTTC. This encodes CASSPPGLTTYEQYF.